This TCR beta chain was sequenced for a study of early stage breast cancer tumors. J lost 3 bases, V lost 5 bases, and 9 bases had no gene match. Germline V CDR1 and CDR2: SGHTA, FQGNSA. The CDR3 length is 15 residues. This clone has more than one count but fewer than ten. Clones were sequenced by immunoSEQ multiplex PCR, and TCRdb holds only the in-frame ones, with some missing. The table records 20,000 to 30,000 clones, roughly two thirds of them present only once. This sequence originates from a person in their sixties or seventies with breast cancer. The rearrangement joins TRBV7-2 to TRBJ2-5; TRBD1 matches at 7 bases. Sequenced input: breast tumor tissue. The CDR3 region has the DNA TGTGCCAGCAGCCCCAGACAGGGTGGGAAAGAGACCCAGTACTTC. It translates to CASSPRQGGKETQYF. The whole variable domain, filled in from reference TRBV7-2 and TRBJ2-5, reads GAGVSQSPSNKVTEKGKDVELRCDPISGHTALYWYRQSLGQGLEFLIYFQGNSAPDKSGLPSDRFSAERTGGSVSTLTIQRTQQEDSAVYLCASSPRQGGKETQYFGPGTRLLVL.